This TCR beta chain originates from a study of T cell repertoires in cytomegalovirus infection (dated by TCRdb to about 2019). About the full investigation: Because public TCR beta signatures pointed to carriage of CMV infection together with the matching HLA type, the HLA type of each donor mattered for the analysis. General study outcomes and caveats: The ex vivo response was dominated by HLA-C-restricted CMV-specific TCR beta clonotypes, which also provided the single most frequent clonotype in two of eight donors. In both this cohort and an independent cohort of some 380 donors, the cumulative frequency of public TCR beta family members distinguished carriers of CMV infection plus the relevant HLA type.

Per the germline V gene, SGHTA is the CDR1 and FQGTGA is the CDR2. The CDR3 starts with the cysteine, ends with the phenylalanine, and has 13 residues. Only the CDR3 part of the read is kept: 39 bases, read in frame from the first base. Sequencing instrument: Illumina HiSeq 1500. In TCRdb, the public reads were trimmed at Q25 with fastp and aligned with MiXCR, with productive beta chains retained. Rows matching on CDR3 protein sequence are summarized as one entry with the most common DNA and genes. In all, the sample holds 350,000 to 500,000 distinct CDR3 sequences, and around 32% of those were seen once. The leading ten clones occupy roughly an eighth of the sample. Points on this clonotype: What antigen it recognizes has not been identified. An end of the junction differs from the germline gene, which may be a read error.

Material for sequencing was PBMCs. Recombination joined TRBV7-3 with TRBJ2-2; the D segment cannot be called with confidence. The TCR originated in a human donor in good health (CMV status not recorded). Some clones in this sample may be carry-over from other donors' samples. The CDR3 in this case is CSSSFRNTGELFF. In nucleotide form, the sequence is TGTTCCAGCAGCTTTCGGAACACCGGGGAGCTGTTTTTT.